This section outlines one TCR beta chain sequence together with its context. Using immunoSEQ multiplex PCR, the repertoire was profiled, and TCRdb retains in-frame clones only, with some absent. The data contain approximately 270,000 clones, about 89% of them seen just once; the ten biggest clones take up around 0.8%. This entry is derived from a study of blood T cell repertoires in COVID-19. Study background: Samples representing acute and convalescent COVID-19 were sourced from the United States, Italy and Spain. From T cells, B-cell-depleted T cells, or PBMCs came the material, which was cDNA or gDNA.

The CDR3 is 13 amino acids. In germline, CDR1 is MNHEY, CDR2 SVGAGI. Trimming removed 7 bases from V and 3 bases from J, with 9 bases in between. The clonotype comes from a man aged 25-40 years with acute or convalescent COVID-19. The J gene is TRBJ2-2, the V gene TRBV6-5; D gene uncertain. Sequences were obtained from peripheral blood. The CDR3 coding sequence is TGTGCCAGCATCCCGGGTCACACCGGGGAGCTGTTTTTT. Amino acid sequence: CASIPGHTGELFF.